Given below is one T cell receptor beta chain in context. The V end was cut by 4 bases, the J end by 1 base, with 8 bases between. From germline, CDR1 is SGHDT and CDR2 YYEEEE. This CDR3 spans 13 amino acids. These data belong to a study of shared clonotypes between healthy human individuals. Profiled with immunoSEQ multiplex PCR; TCRdb holds only in-frame clones, not every one. The table records more than 550,000 clones, around 70% of them present only once. The chain joins TRBV5-6 to TRBJ2-5, with a weak D call TRBD2 (6 bases). This TCR came from a woman in her twenties or thirties in good health. The sequencing input was memory CD4+ T cells sorted from blood. Indicated subset: CD45RA-negative fraction. In nucleotides, the CDR3 is TGTGCCAGCAGCGGGGGGTTCCAAGAGACCCAGTACTTC. Residues: CASSGGFQETQYF.